The source of this T cell receptor beta chain is a study of shared clonotypes between healthy human individuals. Germline lookup yields CDR1 SGHKS and CDR2 YYEKEE (reference sequence). Trimming took 2 bases from V and 5 from J, leaving 25 bases between them. The CDR3 length is 18 residues. Assay used: immunoSEQ multiplex PCR; TCRdb lists only in-frame clones, some missing. This table holds 400,000 to 600,000 clones, about three quarters found once. The sequence was obtained from a woman between 40 and 55 years old in good health. Some clones in this sample may be carry-over from other donors' samples. V and J are TRBV5-5 and TRBJ1-2; D is perhaps TRBD1 (6 bases). Sequencing input: PBMCs. The CDR3 nucleotides read TGTGCCAGCAGCTTCCGCACCCCCCCCGGGACGGGACATTATGGCTACACCTTC. Amino acids: CASSFRTPPGTGHYGYTF.